Listed below are T cell receptor beta chains from one sample, sequenced in a study of blood T cell repertoires in COVID-19. Repertoires were generated with immunoSEQ multiplex PCR, while TCRdb's copy carries only in-frame clones and drops some. Of hundreds of thousands of clones detected, around 84% appear once; the ten largest clones hold 5%. The sequenced sample consisted of PBMCs or T cells enriched from blood (not recorded which). Receptor source: a man in his forties who had been exposed to COVID-19. The CDR3 runs from the conserved cysteine through the conserved F or W. Size values are once, few and many counts, or a class for expanded clones, and some rows have none.

-	TRBJ1-1	TRBV7-9	CASSLLGLTEAFF
-	TRBJ2-1	TRBV11-2	CASSPSSGAQFF
-	TRBJ1-3	TRBV19	CASREPGNTIYF
-	TRBJ1-2	TRBV3-1/TRBV3-2	CASSHQAGNYGYTF
-	TRBJ1-2	TRBV7-9	CASSLVQGAGGYTF
few	TRBJ2-3	TRBV29-1	CSVTKREWGTDTQYF
once	TRBJ1-4	TRBV27	CASSLAGGEKLFF
-	TRBJ1-6	TRBV20-1	CSASNTAESSYNSPLHF
-	TRBJ2-3	TRBV9	CASSVDGASDTQYF
-	TRBJ2-7	TRBV11-2	CASSFRDRGYEQYF